A single sample gave rise to the 10 T cell receptor beta chains below, sequenced in a study of T-cell reconstitution after alpha-beta-depleted transplantation in children. Unique molecular identifiers were built into the TCRbeta library. Each CDR3 protein gets one entry after TCRdb re-called the PCR reads with MiXCR. The sample lists around 64,000 distinct CDR3 sequences; around 9.9% were seen once. The source material was PBMCs, sampled before TCRalphabeta/CD19-depleted stem cell transplant. These receptor sequences come from a boy between 5 and 17 years old with acute myeloid leukemia, due to receive a stem cell transplant.

This clonotype was counted many times. The CDR3, as DNA: TGTGCCAGCAGCTTAGAGGGTCCGCTGGGGGTCTACAATGAGCAGTTCTTC. It translates to CASSLEGPLGVYNEQFF. V gene TRBV11-2 combines with J gene TRBJ2-1, with D perhaps given as TRBD1 or TRBD2 (5 bases each). Trimming stripped 0 bases from V and 3 bases from J, with 15 bases between. The CDR3 runs 17 residues. The germline V gene encodes CDR1 SGHAT and CDR2 FQNNGV.

This clonotype was recorded many times. CDR3 in amino acids: CASSQVITGENIQYF. The CDR3, as DNA: TGCGCCAGCAGCCAAGTGATAACAGGGGAAAACATTCAGTACTTC. The chain uses TRBV4-1 and TRBJ2-4; 7 bases are a match to TRBD1. Trimming removed 1 base from V and 5 bases from J; junction bases left unmatched: 5. The CDR3 consists of 15 residues. Germline values: CDR1 MGHRA, CDR2 YSYEKL.

The chain recombines TRBV30 with TRBJ2-5, with D tentatively TRBD2 (5 bases). CDR3 length equals 14 residues. Germline V gives CDR1 GTSNPN, CDR2 SVGIG (reference sequence). V shed 0 bases and J shed 4 bases, with 12 bases lying between them. CDR3 residues: CAWSVGGSGETQYF. The DNA of the CDR3 is TGTGCCTGGAGTGTAGGTGGGAGTGGAGAGACCCAGTACTTC.

This clonotype was found many times. The DNA of the CDR3 is TGTGCCAGCAGCTTCATGTCAGGAGCTAGCCAAGAGACCCAGTACTTC. This sequence encodes CASSFMSGASQETQYF. This sequence joins TRBV5-8 and TRBJ2-5; D is ambiguous. This CDR3 contains 16 residues. In germline, CDR1 is SGHTS, CDR2 YDEGEE. The V end was cut by 2 bases, the J end by 1 base, with 15 bases between.

Remarks on this clonotype: A much bigger clone sits one base away, suggesting this may be a read error. The DNA of the CDR3 is TGCAGTGCCAAGAGCGGGAAGAGCTCCTACGAGCAGAACTTC. Protein product: CSAKSGKSSYEQNF. The chain carries TRBV20-1 and TRBJ2-7; 7 bases fit TRBD2. The CDR3 covers 14 residues. Germline CDR1 DFQATT, CDR2 SNEGSKA (reference sequence).

Ten or more counts support this clonotype. The rearrangement links TRBV20-1 to TRBJ2-7; TRBD2 aligns across 9 bases. V shed 6 bases, J shed 2 bases, and the junction held 2 bases outside the gene matches. In germline, CDR1 is DFQATT, CDR2 SNEGSKA (reference sequence). This CDR3 spans 12 amino acids. CDR3 region: CSAKRGAYEQYF. The CDR3 DNA is TGCAGTGCAAAGCGGGGGGCCTACGAGCAGTACTTC.

At least ten counts were recorded for this clonotype. CDR3 sequence: CASSLDRVASPLHF. The CDR3 DNA sequence: TGTGCCAGCAGCCTTGACAGGGTCGCTTCACCCCTCCACTTT. J is TRBJ1-6 and V is TRBV5-4; the match to TRBD1 covers 7 bases. Looked up from germline, CDR1 is SGHNT and CDR2 is YYREEE (reference sequence). This CDR3 is built from 14 residues. V shed 4 bases and J 9 bases; nucleotides not matched to a gene: 7.

This clonotype is medium-sized. This chain connects TRBV6-6 to TRBJ1-4; no reliable D call. The CDR3 is made up of 15 amino acids. Per germline, CDR1 MNHNY and CDR2 SVGAGI (reference sequence). V lost 8 bases to trimming and J lost 0 bases, with 13 bases between them. The chain's CDR3 is CASRPRRATNEKLFF. The CDR3 bases are TGTGCCAGCCGCCCAAGGCGGGCAACTAATGAAAAACTGTTTTTT.

The chain has TRBV23-1 and TRBJ2-5; possibly TRBD1 for D (6 bases). TRBV23-1 is given ORF status, its function remaining uncertain. The CDR3 covers 17 residues. Trimming left V 2 bases short and J 3 bases short, with 19 bases between. CDR3 in amino acids: CASSQHLIRTDKETQYF. CDR3 sequence (DNA): TGCGCCAGCAGTCAACACCTTATAAGGACAGACAAAGAGACCCAGTACTTC.

This clonotype was counted at least ten times. The chain couples TRBV12-3 or TRBV12-4 to TRBJ2-4, with TRBD1 matching over 8 bases. With V trimmed by 5 bases and J by 6 bases, 9 bases remained unmatched. This CDR3 is 15 amino acids long. The CDR3 bases are TGTGCCAGCAGTATACCCACAGGGGGATCAAACATTCAGTACTTC. Residues: CASSIPTGGSNIQYF.